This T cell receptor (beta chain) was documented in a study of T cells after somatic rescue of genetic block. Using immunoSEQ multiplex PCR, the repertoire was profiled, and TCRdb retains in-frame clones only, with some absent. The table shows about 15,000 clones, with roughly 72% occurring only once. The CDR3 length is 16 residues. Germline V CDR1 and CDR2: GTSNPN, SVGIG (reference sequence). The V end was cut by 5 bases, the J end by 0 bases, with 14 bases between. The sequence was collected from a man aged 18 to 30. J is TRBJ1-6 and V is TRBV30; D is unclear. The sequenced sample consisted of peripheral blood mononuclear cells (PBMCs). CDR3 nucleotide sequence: TGTGCCTGGGCCCTTTACACGAGCTCCTATAATTCACCCCTCCACTTT. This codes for CAWALYTSSYNSPLHF.